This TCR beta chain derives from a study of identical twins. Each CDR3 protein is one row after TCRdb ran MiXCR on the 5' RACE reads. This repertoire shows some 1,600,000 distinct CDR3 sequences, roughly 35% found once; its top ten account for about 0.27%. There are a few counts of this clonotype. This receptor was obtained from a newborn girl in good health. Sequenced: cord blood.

The CDR3 sequence is CASSLALLRDVSQETQYF. The DNA for the CDR3 is TGTGCCAGCAGTCTAGCTTTACTCAGAGACGTGTCCCAAGAGACCCAGTACTTC. This chain joins TRBV6-1 and TRBJ2-5; a possible D gene is TRBD2 (5 bases). Trimming stripped 5 bases from V and 1 base from J, with 23 bases between. Looked up from germline, CDR1 is MNHNS and CDR2 is SASEGT. The CDR3 totals 18 residues.